Below are 22 T cell receptor beta chains sequenced from a single sample in a study of tumor-infiltrating lymphocytes in primary liver carcinoma. Total RNA amounting to approximately 460 ng was the source from which TCR beta cDNA was made with a constant-region primer. A slightly modified ARM-PCR protocol with three nested multiplex PCR rounds produced these TCR beta libraries. Forward primers for TRBV1-TRBV30 and a C-beta reverse primer served the first two PCR rounds, at 10 cycles each. In TCRdb, the multiplex PCR reads were re-called with MiXCR into one record per CDR3 protein. This sample yields roughly 50,000 distinct CDR3 sequences, of which roughly 77% are seen a single time; roughly 26% belongs to the top ten. From unsorted bulk tissue weighing roughly 18-31 mg, DNA and RNA were co-extracted. Source material: liver tumor tissue from sampling region 2. Subset noted: tumor region T2, inferior pole. These receptors came from a man aged 35-49 years with primary liver carcinoma and hepatitis B virus infection.

About this clonotype: A much larger clone sits a single nucleotide away, making a read error possible. The CDR3 does not end in the conserved phenylalanine or tryptophan, so this is likely a read error. V is TRBV28 and J is TRBJ2-2; D is possibly TRBD1 (5 bases). Trimming pared 2 bases from V and 1 base from J, leaving 5 bases between. This CDR3 region has 14 residues. Germline CDR1 and CDR2: MDHEN and SYDVKM. CDR3 sequence (DNA): TGTGCCAGCAGTTTACAGGGGAACACCGGGGAGCTGTTTTGT. Its protein product is CASSLQGNTGELFC.

With respect to this clonotype: One base away lies a much larger clone, so this may be a sequencing read error. The rearrangement links TRBV28 to TRBJ2-5; D is possibly TRBD1 or TRBD2 (5 bases each). The CDR3 loop spans 15 amino acids. Germline CDR1 reads MDHEN; CDR2 reads SYDVKM. CDR3: CACSLGTIPQETQYF. CDR3 nucleotide sequence: TGTGCCTGCAGTTTAGGGACCATACCCCAAGAGACCCAGTACTTC.

This clonotype was recorded at least ten times. The chain combines TRBV28 with TRBJ1-6; TRBD1 agrees at 7 bases. This CDR3 comprises 15 residues. CDR1 and CDR2 (germline): MDHEN, SYDVKM. V was clipped by 6 bases and J by 13 bases; unmatched bases: 15. CDR3 protein: CASRKQGSLGRPLHF. The CDR3 DNA reads TGTGCCAGCAGAAAACAGGGGTCGCTTGGACGGCCCCTCCACTTT.

J is TRBJ2-3 and V is TRBV19; tentative D call: TRBD2 (5 bases). The CDR3 is 15 residues long. The ends were cut back, 0 bases at V and 7 bases at J, with 14 bases in the middle. In germline, CDR1 is LNHDA, CDR2 SQIVND (reference sequence). The CDR3 nucleotides read TGTGCCAGTAGTATAGATCGGAGCGGCAGTAATACGCAGTATTTT. Its translation: CASSIDRSGSNTQYF.

On this clonotype itself: At one of its ends the junction is not consistent with the germline gene, which may arise from a read error. The chain joins TRBV11-2 to TRBJ2-1; D perhaps matches TRBD2 (5 bases). The V gene's germline CDR1 is SGHAT and CDR2 FQNNGV. This CDR3 has 12 amino acids. CDR3 in DNA: TGTACCAGCAGCCCGGGGTGCAATGAGCAGTTCTTC. It specifies CTSSPGCNEQFF.

On this clonotype: The CDR3 end shows no conserved phenylalanine or tryptophan, and so a read error is likely. The chain has TRBV2 and TRBJ1-4, with D perhaps matching TRBD1 (5 bases). The CDR3 totals 16 residues. V was trimmed by 2 bases and J by 0 bases, leaving 10 bases between them. Germline V gene sequence: CDR1 SNHLY, CDR2 FYNNEI. The CDR3: CASSETTAATNEKLFY. In DNA, the CDR3 is TGTGCCAGCAGTGAAACGACAGCTGCAACTAATGAAAAACTGTTTTAT.

This clonotype was counted many times. The rearrangement joins TRBV4-1 to TRBJ2-7, with 8 bases aligning to TRBD2. The germline gives CDR1 MGHRA, CDR2 YSYEKL. J was trimmed by 3 bases and V by 1 base; bases with no gene match: 5. The CDR3 has 15 amino acids. CDR3 DNA sequence: TGCGCCAGCAGCCAAGTGCGGGAGGCCGGCTACGAGCAGTACTTC. Protein sequence: CASSQVREAGYEQYF.

To note about this clonotype: One junction end disagrees with the germline gene, perhaps due to a read error. The V gene is TRBV4-1, the J gene TRBJ2-2; 10 positions agree with TRBD1. CDR1 is MGHRA, CDR2 YSYEKL, per germline. CDR3 length equals 15 residues. The CDR3 DNA reads TGCGCCAGCAGCCGGGGACAGGGGAGCACCGGGCAGCTGTCTTTT. Its protein is CASSRGQGSTGQLSF.

This chain connects TRBV10-1 to TRBJ2-3; D ambiguous. V lost 0 bases, J lost 6 bases, and 10 bases lay in between. The CDR3 consists of 14 residues. In germline, CDR1 is WNHNN, CDR2 SYGVQD (reference sequence). This CDR3 reads CASSESDEADTQYF. For the CDR3, the DNA is TGCGCCAGCAGTGAGTCGGACGAAGCGGATACGCAGTATTTT.

V usage is TRBV30 and J usage is TRBJ1-5, with D perhaps TRBD1 (6 bases). The CDR3 is 15 residues long. Trimming took off 1 base at V and 7 bases at J, with 17 bases between the two ends. Germline-derived CDR1 and CDR2 are GTSNPN and SVGIG (reference sequence). CDR3 residues: CAWSEGYRVQQPQHF. The CDR3 nucleotides are TGTGCCTGGAGTGAGGGGTACAGGGTACAGCAGCCCCAGCATTTT.

This chain uses TRBV29-1 with TRBJ2-1; TRBD1 might be the D (6 bases). V was clipped by 8 bases and J by 0 bases, with 8 bases between them. The CDR3 spans 12 residues. CDR1 is SQVTM, CDR2 ANQGSEA, per germline. The CDR3 protein is CSTQGSYNEQFF. The CDR3 DNA reads TGCAGCACACAGGGCTCCTACAATGAGCAGTTCTTC.

This clonotype has a handful of counts. Since a much larger clone is just one base distant, this may be a read error. This chain uses TRBV30 with TRBJ2-3, with D unresolved. The CDR3 consists of 13 residues. V lost 5 bases, J lost 0 bases, and 9 bases lay in between. In germline, CDR1 is GTSNPN, CDR2 SVGIG (reference sequence). The CDR3 region is CAWEVYSTDTQYF. CDR3 nucleotides: TGTGCCTGGGAGGTTTACAGCACAGATACGCAGTATTTT.

To note about this clonotype: Its ends do not fully match the called genes, so a read error is possible. The V gene is TRBV13, the J gene TRBJ2-1; 13 bases fit TRBD2. Germline CDR1 PRHDT, CDR2 FYEKMQ (reference sequence). The CDR3 totals 15 residues. The CDR3 spells CTRSRTSGSGDEQFF. CDR3 DNA: TGTACCAGGAGCAGGACTAGCGGGAGTGGAGATGAGCAGTTCTTC.

This clonotype occurred many times. V is TRBV6-1 and J is TRBJ2-1; either TRBD1 or TRBD2 may fit D (5 bases each). Per the germline V gene, CDR1 is MNHNS and CDR2 is SASEGT. The germline V and J ends were trimmed by 3 bases and 13 bases, with 13 bases remaining between them. The CDR3 is made up of 12 amino acids. CDR3 amino acids: CASSDEGLRQFF. In DNA form, the CDR3 reads TGTGCCAGCAGTGACGAGGGGCTACGTCAGTTCTTC.

As to this clonotype: A clone one base away is much larger, so this may be a read error. The chain carries TRBV20-1 and TRBJ1-1; the D gene is possibly TRBD1 (5 bases). CDR1 is DFQATT, CDR2 SNEGSKA, per germline (reference sequence). The CDR3 runs 13 residues. This CDR3 reads CSAGGVLNTEALF. The CDR3 region has the DNA TGCAGTGCTGGGGGAGTACTGAACACTGAAGCTTTATTT.

A word on this clonotype: A read error may produce the germline difference seen at one junction end. The CDR3 is CANSLSGSTCNEQFF. Here the CDR3 DNA reads TGCGCCAACAGCTTGAGCGGGAGTACATGCAATGAGCAGTTCTTC. V and J are TRBV5-1 and TRBJ2-1; 8 nucleotides line up with TRBD2. The CDR3 loop spans 15 amino acids. Germline V gene lookup returns CDR1 SGHRS and CDR2 YFSETQ.

This clonotype appeared a few times. The rearrangement joins TRBV29-1 to TRBJ2-5; D is uncertain. CDR1 and CDR2 (germline): SQVTM, ANQGSEA. V shed 8 bases and J shed 4 bases, with 17 bases lying between them. This CDR3 is 13 amino acids long. The CDR3: CSFDEITGETQYF. The DNA of the CDR3 is TGCAGCTTCGACGAGATAACCGGAGAGACCCAGTACTTC.

A few counts support this clonotype. At one of its ends the junction is not consistent with the germline gene, which may arise from a read error. This chain joins TRBV11-1 and TRBJ1-4; 7 positions match TRBD1. The CDR3 loop spans 15 amino acids. From germline, CDR1 is SGHAT and CDR2 FQDESV (reference sequence). CDR3 protein: CTSSHNRGPNEKLVF. In nucleotides, the CDR3 is TGTACCAGCAGCCACAACAGGGGACCTAATGAAAAACTGGTTTTT.

This clonotype appeared a few times. The CDR3 ends on some other residue instead of the conserved phenylalanine or tryptophan, so this is likely a read error. The DNA is left out, because the CDR3 cannot be placed on it with certainty; the CDR3 is given as TCRdb lists it. This chain joins TRBV6-5 and TRBJ2-7; the table gives TRBD1 as D, unverified against the DNA. The germline CDR1 and CDR2 sequences are MNHEY and SVGAGI. The CDR3 length equals 12 residues, ends included. The CDR3 spells CASSAGPDRLCL.

This chain joins TRBV4-1 and TRBJ2-7, with 7 bases that match TRBD2. Germline V gene lookup returns CDR1 MGHRA and CDR2 YSYEKL. V was pared by 4 bases and J by 4 bases, with 16 bases of the junction left unmatched. The CDR3 is 17 residues long. The CDR3 loop is CASSLNPSGGGSYEQYF. In DNA form, the CDR3 reads TGCGCCAGCAGCCTTAACCCTAGCGGAGGCGGCTCATACGAGCAGTACTTC.

This chain joins TRBV29-1 and TRBJ2-3, with D perhaps TRBD2 (6 bases). The germline V gene has CDR1 SQVTM and CDR2 ANQGSEA. The CDR3 length is 14 residues. V lost 2 bases and J 5 bases, leaving 14 bases between the germline ends. The CDR3 loop reads CSVERTTPEDTQYF. CDR3 sequence (DNA): TGCAGCGTTGAACGGACTACTCCGGAAGATACGCAGTATTTT.

This clonotype was seen ten or more times. The rearrangement uses TRBV6-1 and TRBJ2-7; the D is unclear. Germline V lookup: CDR1 MNHNS, CDR2 SASEGT. This CDR3 has 11 residues. V was clipped by 6 bases and J by 4 bases, with 7 bases between them. CDR3 residues: CASSLRYEQYF. The CDR3 nucleotides are TGTGCCAGCAGCCTCAGGTACGAGCAGTACTTC.